This is a list of T cell receptor beta chains from one sample in a study of blood T cell repertoires in COVID-19. Profiling relied on immunoSEQ multiplex PCR, and the TCRdb table lists in-frame clones only, not all of them. The sample lists 100,000 to 150,000 clones, about 89% occurring once. Sequenced material: peripheral blood. Source of these receptors: a woman aged 70-85 years with COVID-19, enrolled during active disease. The CDR3 runs from the conserved cysteine through the conserved F or W. A D gene is named only where the DNA matches it firmly. For some rows the clone size is stated as once, few or many, or as a class when expanded; others skip it.

j_call clone_size d_call v_call cdr3_nt cdr3_aa
TRBJ2-6 NA TRBD1 TRBV7-6 TGTGCCAGCACCCTCAGGGGGCATTCAGTCACTGGGGCCAACGTCCTGACTTTC CASTLRGHSVTGANVLTF
TRBJ1-4 NA TRBD1 TRBV9 TGTGCCAGCAGCTCCCCGACAGGGGGTTCCGCAACTAATGAAAAACTGTTTTTT CASSSPTGGSATNEKLFF
TRBJ1-2 NA NA TRBV30 TGTGCCTGGAAGGTTGGGGGGGCTGGCTATGGCTACACCTTC CAWKVGGAGYGYTF
TRBJ2-1 once TRBD2 TRBV27 TGTGCCAGCAGTTTGTGGCTAGCGGGGGGGAGCAATGAGCAGTTCTTC CASSLWLAGGSNEQFF
TRBJ2-5 NA TRBD1 TRBV7-8 TGTGCCAGCAGCCAGACAGGGGAGACCCAGTACTTC CASSQTGETQYF
TRBJ2-5 NA NA TRBV5-4 TGTGCCAGCAGCTTGGACAGGATCCAAGAGACCCAGTACTTC CASSLDRIQETQYF
TRBJ1-2 NA NA TRBV29-1 TGCAGCGTGACCTCGGGGGTTGGCTACACCTTC CSVTSGVGYTF
TRBJ2-6 NA TRBD1 TRBV18 TGTGCCAGCTCACCAGGACAGGATGGGGCCAACGTCCTGACTTTC CASSPGQDGANVLTF
TRBJ2-3 NA NA TRBV2 TGTGCCAGCAGTGATGGCGGGGTGAGGGGAGATACGCAGTATTTT CASSDGGVRGDTQYF
TRBJ2-1 few NA TRBV7-9 TGTGCCAGCAGCTTAGGGACTTCCCACAATGAGCAGTTCTTC CASSLGTSHNEQFF
TRBJ2-1 few TRBD2 TRBV7-2 TGTGCCAGCAGGGATAAGAGCGGGGGATCCTACAATGAGCAGTTCTTC CASRDKSGGSYNEQFF
TRBJ1-2 NA NA TRBV2 TGTGCCAGCGCGAGGAACACGGGATATGGCTACACCTTC CASARNTGYGYTF
TRBJ2-2 NA TRBD2 TRBV5-4 TGTGCCACCCGACCGGGACTAGCGGGTGTCGGGGAGCTGTTTTTT CATRPGLAGVGELFF
TRBJ1-1 NA TRBD1 TRBV19 TGTGCCAGTAGTAAACCGGGACAGATGAACACTGAAGCTTTCTTT CASSKPGQMNTEAFF
TRBJ1-6 NA NA TRBV2 TGTGCCAGCAGGGAGCGGGACGGGCCATTTTCACCCCTCCACTTT CASRERDGPFSPLHF
TRBJ2-5 NA NA TRBV19 TGTGCCAGTTCTAACACAGGGTCGGAGACCCAGTACTTC CASSNTGSETQYF
TRBJ2-3 NA TRBD1 TRBV7-2 TGTGCCAGCAGCTTAGGGGGACAGGGAAAGGATACGCAGTATTTT CASSLGGQGKDTQYF
TRBJ1-1 NA NA TRBV5-1 TGCGCCAGCAGCTTGGGGGGGCCAGTGAACACTGAAGCTTTCTTT CASSLGGPVNTEAFF
TRBJ1-4 NA TRBD1 TRBV5-5 TGTGCCAGCAGCACCACGACAGGGAGGGAAAAACTGTTTTTT CASSTTTGREKLFF
TRBJ2-1 NA NA TRBV11-3 TGTGCCAGCAGCTTAGGAGACAGCCAGTTCTTC CASSLGDSQFF
TRBJ2-1 few NA TRBV12-3/TRBV12-4 TGTGCCAGCAGTCATTACAATGAGCAGTTCTTC CASSHYNEQFF
TRBJ1-2 NA NA TRBV3-1/TRBV3-2 TGTGCCAGCAGCCAAAAGGAGGCTGAACCGAACTATGGCTACACCTTC CASSQKEAEPNYGYTF
TRBJ2-5 NA TRBD2 TRBV29-1 TGCAGCGTTGAAGGGGGGGACTACGGGGACCGTAGGGCCCAGTACTTC CSVEGGDYGDRRAQYF
TRBJ2-2 NA NA TRBV5-6 TGTGCCAGCAGCTTGGGGTGGACACTATACACCGGGGAGCTGTTTTTT CASSLGWTLYTGELFF
TRBJ2-5 NA TRBD2 TRBV9 TGTGCCAGCAGCGTAGCTGGACGGGGGGTCCAAGAGACCCAGTACTTC CASSVAGRGVQETQYF
TRBJ1-2 NA TRBD1 TRBV5-1 TGCGCCAGCAGCGATTACAGGGGGAGAGGTGGCTACACCTTC CASSDYRGRGGYTF
TRBJ1-5 NA NA TRBV7-2 TGTGCCAGCAGCTTAGAGGCGGGGAATCAGCCCCAGCATTTT CASSLEAGNQPQHF
TRBJ1-1 few TRBD1 TRBV19 TGTGCCAGTAGTTTCACGGACAGGGGGCGAGTCACTGAAGCTTTCTTT CASSFTDRGRVTEAFF
TRBJ1-5 few NA TRBV28 TGTGCCAGCCGGGACATTAATCAGCCCCAGCATTTT CASRDINQPQHF
TRBJ1-2 NA NA TRBV3-1/TRBV3-2 TGTGCCAGCAGCCAAGTGTTATGGGGCGACTATGGCTACACCTTC CASSQVLWGDYGYTF
TRBJ2-7 NA NA TRBV2 TGTGCCAGCAGTGCCAACCTACGCGAGCAGTACTTC CASSANLREQYF
TRBJ1-2 NA NA TRBV20-1 TGCAGTGCTAGTCTAATTGGCTACACCTTC CSASLIGYTF
TRBJ1-2 NA NA TRBV27 TGTGCCAGCAGTCCTGGACGGGGGAGGTATGGCTACACCTTC CASSPGRGRYGYTF
TRBJ1-1 NA NA TRBV5-4 TGTGCCAGCACCCCGGGGTGGGGGCGTAGTACTGAAGCTTTCTTT CASTPGWGRSTEAFF
TRBJ2-5 NA NA TRBV2 TGTGCCAGCCGTTACCAAGAGACCCAGTACTTC CASRYQETQYF
TRBJ2-1 NA NA TRBV28 TGTGCCAGCAGTCTAATACAGGGTTCCTACAATGAGCAGTTCTTC CASSLIQGSYNEQFF
TRBJ2-7 few NA TRBV18 TGTGCCAGCTCACCTACAAGGGGTGGCGGCTACGAGCAGTACTTC CASSPTRGGGYEQYF
TRBJ1-3 NA NA TRBV15 TGTGCCACCAGCAAACCTGCTCCGGACAGCTTCTCTGGAAACACCATATATTTT CATSKPAPDSFSGNTIYF
TRBJ1-6 NA NA TRBV10-1 TGCGCCAGCAGTGTCGTTAAGGGGCAACCCCTCCACTTT CASSVVKGQPLHF
TRBJ2-5 NA NA TRBV18 TGTGCCAGCTCACCTCAACCGGGGTCAGGGGATGAGACCCAGTACTTC CASSPQPGSGDETQYF
TRBJ2-7 NA TRBD1 TRBV28 TGTGCCAGCAGCCGAGGGGGCAGGGAATACGAGCAGTACTTC CASSRGGREYEQYF
TRBJ2-7 NA NA TRBV15 TGTGCCACCAGCAGAGGTACCCTCCGGGGTGAGCAGTACTTC CATSRGTLRGEQYF
TRBJ2-5 NA TRBD2 TRBV7-3 TGTGCCAGCAGCAGGGGACTAGCGGGCGGCTACCAAGAGACCCAGTACTTC CASSRGLAGGYQETQYF
TRBJ1-1 NA NA TRBV19 TGTGCCAGTAGTATAGTCAGGGACACTGAAGCTTTCTTT CASSIVRDTEAFF
TRBJ2-2 NA NA TRBV7-7 TGTGCCAGCAGCTCTAGGGGGAATACCGGGGAGCTGTTTTTT CASSSRGNTGELFF
TRBJ2-7 NA TRBD1 TRBV18 TGTGCCAGCTCACCCTCGACAGGGGCCTACGAGCAGTACTTC CASSPSTGAYEQYF
TRBJ1-6 NA NA TRBV30 TGTGCCCTAGGAGCGGCCCCGGAATATAATTCACCCCTCCACTTT CALGAAPEYNSPLHF
TRBJ2-7 NA NA TRBV6-5 TGTGCCAGCAGGGCAGGGTACGAGCAGTACTTC CASRAGYEQYF
TRBJ1-6 NA NA TRBV19 TGTGCCAGTGGCCGGGACAAGAATTCACCCCTCCACTTT CASGRDKNSPLHF
TRBJ2-2 once NA TRBV2 TGTGCCAGCAGTGTTCACAGGCCTAACACCGGGGAGCTGTTTTTT CASSVHRPNTGELFF
TRBJ1-1 NA NA TRBV30 TGTGCCTGGAGAAGAGCTCGCACTGAAGCTTTCTTT CAWRRARTEAFF
TRBJ2-1 NA TRBD2 TRBV3-1/TRBV3-2 TGTGCCAGCAGCCCCCTAGCGGGGGGTGGCTATGAGCAGTTCTTC CASSPLAGGGYEQFF
TRBJ2-3 NA NA TRBV19 TGTGCCAGTAGTATAGTCCCCACCGGGGCAGATACGCAGTATTTT CASSIVPTGADTQYF
TRBJ1-3 NA TRBD1 TRBV7-9 TGTGCCAGCAGCTTTATCTCACAGGGGGCTGGAAACACCATATATTTT CASSFISQGAGNTIYF
TRBJ2-1 NA TRBD2 TRBV6-2/TRBV6-3 TGTGCCAGCAGTCGCGGGGGGGCCAACAATGAGCAGTTCTTC CASSRGGANNEQFF
TRBJ2-1 NA TRBD1 TRBV6-5 TGTGCCAGCAGTTTTTTAGCCGGGACAGGGTACAATGAGCAGTTCTTC CASSFLAGTGYNEQFF
TRBJ1-2 NA NA TRBV21-1 TGTGCCAGCAGCAAAATGGGCCAGAACTATGGCTACACCTTC CASSKMGQNYGYTF
TRBJ2-7 few NA TRBV2 TGTGCCAGCAGTGAAGCGCAGTATTTTATCAGTCTCTCCTACGAGCAGTACTTC CASSEAQYFISLSYEQYF